This entry is about one T cell receptor beta chain. Its antigen is undetermined. This specimen comes from a study of cytomegalovirus exposure and HLA in healthy donors. Study findings and constraints: In a later analysis, across HLA loci, associated TCR counts were highest for DRB1, lowest for HLA-C.

PCR employed 60 Vbeta and 13 Jbeta primers. The method was immunoSEQ multiplex PCR; TCRdb's version includes in-frame clones alone and lacks a portion of them. The table has about 130,000 clones, more than 65% seen once. The CDR3 consists of 13 residues. Germline V lookup: CDR1 MNHNS, CDR2 SASEGT. With 8 bases removed from V and 4 bases from J, the gap between germline ends came to 12 bases. The receptor was derived from a woman between 18 and 29 years old in good health and CMV-seropositive. Sequencing was carried out using PBMCs. The J gene is TRBJ1-5, the V gene TRBV6-1; no clear D. CDR3 protein: CASFERGNQPQHF. DNA of the CDR3: TGTGCCAGCTTCGAGAGAGGGAATCAGCCCCAGCATTTT.